The sequence of this T cell receptor (beta chain) was determined in a study of blood T cell repertoires in COVID-19. Turning to the study itself: Acute-phase and convalescent COVID-19 samples originated in the United States, Italy and Spain.

Sequencing used immunoSEQ multiplex PCR; TCRdb keeps in-frame clones, though not all of them. There are under 300,000 clones in the sample; 80% to 90% occur only once, and 3% to 4.5% lies in the top ten. Germline CDR1 reads SNHLY; CDR2 reads FYNNEI. The CDR3 covers 15 residues. V was clipped by 3 bases and J by 3 bases; unmatched bases: 7. The origin of this receptor is a middle-aged woman with acute or convalescent COVID-19. V gene TRBV2 combines with J gene TRBJ2-5; TRBD2 aligns across 7 bases. The sample was peripheral blood. The CDR3 DNA reads TGTGCCAGCAGTGACCTTGGGAGGGGAGAAGAGACCCAGTACTTC. Translating it yields CASSDLGRGEETQYF.